A selection of T cell receptor beta chains follows, all from one sample in a study of blood T cells in healthy people across ages. MiXCR, run by TCRdb on the 5' RACE reads, gives a single entry per CDR3 protein. The table lists hundreds of thousands of distinct CDR3 sequences, 40% to 50% of them singletons, with 15% to 25% in the top ten. Sequences were obtained from blood. The receptors were gathered from a man in his 60s in good health. The CDR3 runs from the conserved cysteine through the conserved F or W. The D gene is left open where the match is weak. Size is omitted from some rows. Given values are once, few, many or a class for expanded clones.

TRBJ2-1 | TRBV5-1 | NA | NA | TGCGCCAGCAGCTTGGCAGGGGAGGTCTACAATGAGCAGTTCTTC | CASSLAGEVYNEQFF
TRBJ1-2 | TRBV30 | TRBD1 | few | TGTGCCTGGGGGGACAGGGGTAACTATGGCTACACCTTC | CAWGDRGNYGYTF
TRBJ2-7 | TRBV28 | NA | NA | TGTGCCAGCAGTTTGGAGGGACATGGGAGGCACAATGAGCAGTACTTC | CASSLEGHGRHNEQYF
TRBJ2-5 | TRBV24-1 | TRBD1 | once | TGTGCCACCAGTGATATCGACAGGGGCCGGCAGACCCAGTACTTC | CATSDIDRGRQTQYF
TRBJ1-1 | TRBV5-1 | NA | many | TGCGCCAGCAGCTTGGCACCGGGGGTGAACACTGAAGCTTTCTTT | CASSLAPGVNTEAFF
TRBJ2-7 | TRBV27 | NA | many | TGTGCCAGCAGTTTCGGCCTCAACGCCTACGAGCAGTACTTC | CASSFGLNAYEQYF
TRBJ2-3 | TRBV5-1 | NA | few | TGCGCCAGCAGCTGGGCCACAGATACGCAGTATTTT | CASSWATDTQYF
TRBJ1-2 | TRBV4-3 | NA | NA | TGCGCCAGCAGCCAACTAAGTCAGCCCGGGTTCCAGATCAGTAACTATGGCTACACCTTC | CASSQLSQPGFQISNYGYTF
TRBJ2-5 | TRBV12-3/TRBV12-4 | TRBD2 | NA | TGTGCCAGCAGTCGCGGGGGGGCAGAGACCCAGTACTTC | CASSRGGAETQYF
TRBJ1-6 | TRBV7-6 | TRBD1 | few | TGTGCCAGCAGCTTAGGGTCTGGACAGGGCAATTCACCCCTCCACTTT | CASSLGSGQGNSPLHF
TRBJ2-5 | TRBV7-2 | NA | few | TGTGCCAGCAGCGGACCCAATATTAAAAGTGAGACCCAGTACTTC | CASSGPNIKSETQYF
TRBJ1-6 | TRBV18 | NA | few | TGTGCCAGCTCACAGGCAGGGGAGAGGTCACCCCTCCACTTT | CASSQAGERSPLHF
TRBJ2-5 | TRBV20-1 | TRBD1 | NA | TGCAGTGCCAGGGGGGACAGGGGGATGTCGCGAGAGACCCAGTACTTC | CSARGDRGMSRETQYF
TRBJ2-6 | TRBV5-1 | TRBD1 | NA | TGCGCCAGCAGCTTGGGTCCAGGGGGCCCATCTGGGGCCAACGTCCTGACTTTC | CASSLGPGGPSGANVLTF
TRBJ2-1 | TRBV11-2 | TRBD1 | NA | TGTGCCAGCAGTCGAAGTTCGCACAGGGGGCGCGGTTCCTACAATGAGCAGTTCTTC | CASSRSSHRGRGSYNEQFF
TRBJ2-3 | TRBV20-1 | NA | many | TGCAGTGCCCGGACAGTAGATACGCAGTATTTT | CSARTVDTQYF
TRBJ2-3 | TRBV7-2 | NA | many | TGTGCCAGCAGCTCCCTGACAGTCACAGATACGCAGTATTTT | CASSSLTVTDTQYF
TRBJ1-2 | TRBV4-3 | TRBD1 | NA | TGCGCCAGCAGCCAAGGATCCCGGACAGGGAACTATGGCTACACCTTC | CASSQGSRTGNYGYTF
TRBJ2-3 | TRBV4-3 | TRBD1 | NA | TGCGCCAGCAGCCAAGCGACAGGGGGTGGGACAGATACGCAGTATTTT | CASSQATGGGTDTQYF
TRBJ2-1 | TRBV6-2/TRBV6-3 | TRBD1 | NA | TGTTCCAGCAACATACCCGGGACAGCAAGTGAGCAGTTCTTC | CSSNIPGTASEQFF
TRBJ2-5 | TRBV7-2 | NA | few | TGTGCCAGCAGCCCGGACCCGGGGGAGACCCAGTACTTC | CASSPDPGETQYF
TRBJ2-7 | TRBV4-1 | NA | NA | TGCGCCAGCAGCCAATGCAGGGGGGCAGCCTCAGTCTACGAGCAGTACTTC | CASSQCRGAASVYEQYF
TRBJ2-1 | TRBV18 | NA | few | TGTGCCAGCTCAGAAACAGGAACCAACAATGAGCAGTTCTTC | CASSETGTNNEQFF
TRBJ2-7 | TRBV6-2/TRBV6-3 | TRBD2 | few | TGTGCCAGCAGTTACGTGACTAGCGGGGACTACGAGCAGTACTTC | CASSYVTSGDYEQYF
TRBJ2-1 | TRBV9 | NA | few | TGTGCCAGCAGCGTAGACACCGCCAATGAGCAGTTCTTC | CASSVDTANEQFF
TRBJ2-7 | TRBV6-5 | TRBD2 | NA | TGTGCCAACAGTTACCGTGGTAGCGGGGGGCACAATGAGCAGTACTTC | CANSYRGSGGHNEQYF
TRBJ2-7 | TRBV10-3 | TRBD1 | NA | TGTGCCATCAGGAAAGGACAGGGGCAGGCCTACGAGCAGTACTTC | CAIRKGQGQAYEQYF
TRBJ1-1 | TRBV6-6 | NA | few | TGTGCCAGCAGTTACCGTTGGGACCAACCCGAGACTGAAGCTTTCTTT | CASSYRWDQPETEAFF
TRBJ2-5 | TRBV11-2 | NA | NA | TGTGCCAGCAGCCAAGCGGGGACAGTTGGTCGCGCTGAGCAGTACTTC | CASSQAGTVGRAEQYF
TRBJ2-1 | TRBV20-1 | TRBD1 | NA | TGCAGTGCTAGAGAAACGACAGGGGGCAATGAGCAGTTCTTC | CSARETTGGNEQFF
TRBJ2-3 | TRBV18 | NA | NA | TGTGCCAGCTCGCAACTAGGCTGGAGCACAGATACGCAGTATTTT | CASSQLGWSTDTQYF
TRBJ2-1 | TRBV5-1 | TRBD2 | NA | TGCGCCGGCAGCCCGAGTAATAGCGGGAGGGTAAATGAGCAGTTCTTC | CAGSPSNSGRVNEQFF
TRBJ1-2 | TRBV7-9 | TRBD1 | NA | TGTGCCAGCAGCTTTGACAGGGGGCTTGGGTATGGCTACACCTTC | CASSFDRGLGYGYTF
TRBJ2-3 | TRBV4-3 | NA | NA | TGCGCCAGCAGCCAAGGTGTCTCCGGGGCTAGCACAGATACGCAGTATTTT | CASSQGVSGASTDTQYF
TRBJ2-3 | TRBV5-1 | NA | NA | TGCGCCAGCAGCTCCGGTACCTTAACACGCACAGATACGCAGTATTTT | CASSSGTLTRTDTQYF
TRBJ2-4 | TRBV7-2 | TRBD2 | NA | TGTGCCAGCAGCTTAGTTAGCGGGGGCGGACAAAACATTCAGTACTTC | CASSLVSGGGQNIQYF
TRBJ2-7 | TRBV9 | TRBD2 | few | TGTGCCAGCAGCGTAGGGGGGGGTCAGACCTACGAGCAGTACTTC | CASSVGGGQTYEQYF
TRBJ2-7 | TRBV30 | TRBD2 | NA | TGTGCCTGGAGTGTTACTAGCGGGGGGACGAAGTACTTC | CAWSVTSGGTKYF
TRBJ1-6 | TRBV9 | NA | once | TGTGCCTGCACCACGGGGACCCCCTGGTCACCCCTCCACTTT | CACTTGTPWSPLHF
TRBJ1-5 | TRBV4-1 | TRBD1 | NA | TGCGCCAGCAGCCCGACCGGACAGGGCTCAGGGCCCCAGCATTTT | CASSPTGQGSGPQHF
TRBJ1-2 | TRBV7-8 | NA | few | TGTGCCAGCAGCTTAGTCGGGGGCATGGGCTACACCTTC | CASSLVGGMGYTF
TRBJ1-1 | TRBV7-9 | NA | NA | TGTGCCAGCAGCTTCGGTTCGCGGGGTGAAGCTTTCTTT | CASSFGSRGEAFF
TRBJ2-5 | TRBV4-3 | NA | NA | TGCGCCAGCAGCCAAGATACAGGCTGGCGGGAGACCCAGTACTTC | CASSQDTGWRETQYF
TRBJ1-2 | TRBV15 | TRBD1 | NA | TGTGCCACCAGCAGAGAAACAGGGGACTATGGCTACACCTTC | CATSRETGDYGYTF
TRBJ2-1 | TRBV9 | NA | NA | TGTGCCAGCAGCGTTAGTCCACTGAGCTCCTACAATGAGCAGTTCTTC | CASSVSPLSSYNEQFF